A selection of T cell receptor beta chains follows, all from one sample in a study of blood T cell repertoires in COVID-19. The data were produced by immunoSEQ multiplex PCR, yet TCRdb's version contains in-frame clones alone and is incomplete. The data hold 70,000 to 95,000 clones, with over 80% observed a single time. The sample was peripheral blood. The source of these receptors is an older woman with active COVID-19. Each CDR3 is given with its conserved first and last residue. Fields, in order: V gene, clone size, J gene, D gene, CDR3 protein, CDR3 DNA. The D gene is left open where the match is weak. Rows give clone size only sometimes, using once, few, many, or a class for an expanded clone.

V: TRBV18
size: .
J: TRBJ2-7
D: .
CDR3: CASSPPTIQRPAYEQYF
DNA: TGTGCCAGCTCACCACCGACGATCCAGCGGCCCGCCTACGAGCAGTACTTC

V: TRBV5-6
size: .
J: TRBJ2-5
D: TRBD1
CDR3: CASSLGGQGFETQYF
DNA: TGTGCCAGCAGCTTGGGGGGACAGGGGTTTGAGACCCAGTACTTC

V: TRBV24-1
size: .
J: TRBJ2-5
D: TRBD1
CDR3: CATSGTGGEETQYF
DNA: TGTGCCACCAGTGGGACAGGGGGTGAAGAGACCCAGTACTTC

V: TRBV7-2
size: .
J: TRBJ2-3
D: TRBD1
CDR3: CASILTGGSSVDTQYF
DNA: TGTGCCAGCATCCTGACAGGGGGCAGTAGTGTAGATACGCAGTATTTT

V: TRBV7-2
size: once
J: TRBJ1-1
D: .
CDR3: CASSLAWQNTEAFF
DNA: TGTGCCAGCAGCTTAGCCTGGCAGAACACTGAAGCTTTCTTT

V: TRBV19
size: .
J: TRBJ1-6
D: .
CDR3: CASARYESSYNSPLHF
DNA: TGTGCCAGTGCCCGTTATGAGAGCTCCTATAATTCACCCCTCCACTTT

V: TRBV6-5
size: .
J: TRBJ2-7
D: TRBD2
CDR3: CASRSGTSGSYEQYF
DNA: TGTGCCAGCAGATCTGGGACTAGCGGGAGCTACGAGCAGTACTTC

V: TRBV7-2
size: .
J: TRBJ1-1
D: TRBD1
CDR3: CASSLDRSNTEAFF
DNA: TGTGCCAGCAGCCTGGACAGGAGTAACACTGAAGCTTTCTTT

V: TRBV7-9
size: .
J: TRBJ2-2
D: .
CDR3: CASSLISTGELFF
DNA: TGTGCCAGCAGCTTAATCAGCACCGGGGAGCTGTTTTTT

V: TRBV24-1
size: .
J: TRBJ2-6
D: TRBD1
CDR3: CATSDPGTGGAGANVLTF
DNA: TGTGCCACCAGTGACCCCGGGACAGGGGGGGCTGGGGCCAACGTCCTGACTTTC

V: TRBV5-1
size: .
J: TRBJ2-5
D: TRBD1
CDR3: CASNKGAQETQYF
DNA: TGCGCCAGCAACAAGGGGGCCCAAGAGACCCAGTACTTC

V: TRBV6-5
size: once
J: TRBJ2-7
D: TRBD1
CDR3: CASTVPGTGNYEQYF
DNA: TGTGCCAGCACCGTACCCGGGACAGGGAACTACGAGCAGTACTTC

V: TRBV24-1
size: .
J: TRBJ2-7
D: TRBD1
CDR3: CATSDSPGQGAFYEQYF
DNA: TGTGCCACCAGTGACTCACCGGGACAGGGGGCATTTTACGAGCAGTACTTC